The clone carrying this T cell receptor beta chain appeared many times. The antigen is unknown. This record comes from a study of T cells after yellow fever vaccination. Overall study findings and caveats: The study re-detected most primary-vaccination clones after the booster (around 96% CD4, roughly 85% CD8).

J gave up 1 base and V 5 bases, and 9 bases lay outside the gene matches. CDR3 length equals 15 residues. CDR1 and CDR2 (germline): DFQATT, SNEGSKA (reference sequence). Universal primer sites and UMIs were introduced during 5'RACE template-switching synthesis of TCR cDNA. TCRdb called the 5' RACE reads again in MiXCR, with one record for every CDR3 protein. The sample contains 70,000 or so distinct CDR3 sequences, approximately 7.3% of which appear only once. This TCR derives from a man between 18 and 35 years old who received the YFV17D yellow fever vaccine. The material was CD8+ T cells sorted from PBMCs, obtained around 10 days after the first yellow fever vaccination. This chain uses TRBV20-1 with TRBJ1-1; 8 positions agree with TRBD1. CDR3 sequence: CSAPRGRGRNTEAFF. CDR3 bases: TGCAGTGCTCCACGGGGCAGGGGGCGGAACACTGAAGCTTTCTTT.